The source of this T cell receptor (beta chain) is a study of OX40 agonist ivuxolimab in advanced cancers. CDR3 length: 13 residues. Germline values: CDR1 SGHRS, CDR2 YFSETQ. Trimming removed 1 base at V and 6 bases at J, with 8 bases between. Using immunoSEQ multiplex PCR, the repertoire was profiled, and TCRdb retains in-frame clones only, with some absent. There are around 79,000 clones in the sample; approximately 86% occur only once, and approximately 0.7% lies in the top ten. The sequencing used CD4+ or CD8+ T cells sorted from blood, collected in a trial of the OX40 agonist ivuxolimab. The rearrangement uses TRBV5-1 and TRBJ2-1; no firm D call. This clonotype originated in an adult with an advanced solid tumor such as melanoma, head and neck, liver or kidney cancer. CDR3 DNA: TGCGCCAGCAGCTTGAAGGCACCCAATGAGCAGTTCTTC. This translates into CASSLKAPNEQFF.